The 14 T cell receptor beta chains listed next were all sequenced from one sample in a study of blood T cell repertoires in COVID-19. Assay used: immunoSEQ multiplex PCR; TCRdb lists only in-frame clones, some missing. The repertoire holds roughly 66,000 clones, about 90% seen once, with around 6.7% in the top ten. Sample: peripheral blood. The receptors come from a human donor in a cohort sampled during active COVID-19.

The chain employs TRBV9 and TRBJ2-1, with 10 bases that match TRBD2. Germline V lookup: CDR1 SGDLS, CDR2 YYNGEE. With 0 bases clipped from V and 8 bases from J, the junction kept 5 bases outside the gene matches. The CDR3 is 15 residues long. The CDR3 nucleotides read TGTGCCAGCAGCGTAGTAGCGGGAGGCCGTGATGAGCAGTTCTTC. Protein: CASSVVAGGRDEQFF.

This rearrangement joins TRBV5-1 to TRBJ2-7; D uncertain. The germline V gene has CDR1 SGHRS and CDR2 YFSETQ. There are 14 residues in the CDR3. The V end lost 3 bases, the J end lost 2 bases, and 12 bases lay between the germline ends. The CDR3 DNA follows: TGCGCCAGCAGCTGGGCAGGATCGACCTACGAGCAGTACTTC. This sequence encodes CASSWAGSTYEQYF.

The chain carries TRBV19 and TRBJ1-3; D possibly corresponds to TRBD1 (5 bases). Trimming took 5 bases from V and 4 from J, leaving 12 bases between them. This CDR3 has 14 amino acids. The germline gives CDR1 LNHDA, CDR2 SQIVND (reference sequence). The DNA for the CDR3 is TGTGCCAGTAGTCCCTCATGGGGCGGAAACACCATATATTTT. It yields the protein CASSPSWGGNTIYF.

This clone was observed a single time. This chain uses TRBV15 with TRBJ2-5; unclear D gene. This CDR3 region has 13 residues. Trimming left V 0 bases short and J 4 bases short, with 6 bases between. Germline V gene data show CDR1 as LNHNV and CDR2 as YYDKDF (reference sequence). The CDR3 coding sequence is TGTGCCACCAGCAGAGATTGGGCAGAGACCCAGTACTTC. Its translation: CATSRDWAETQYF. Drawing the rest from reference TRBV15 and TRBJ2-5, the complete variable domain is DAMVIQNPRYQVTQFGKPVTLSCSQTLNHNVMYWYQQKSSQAPKLLFHYYDKDFNNEADTPDNFQSRRPNTSFCFLDIRSPGLGDTAMYLCATSRDWAETQYFGPGTRLLVL.

This rearrangement joins TRBV28 to TRBJ1-6; 8 bases align to TRBD1. J lost 8 bases, V lost 5 bases, and 5 bases had no gene match. The CDR3 is made up of 14 amino acids. CDR1 is MDHEN and CDR2 is SYDVKM in the germline V gene. For the CDR3, the DNA is TGTGCCAGCAGTCCTCACAGGGGGGATTCACCCCTCCACTTT. Encoded protein: CASSPHRGDSPLHF.

The chain has TRBV5-4 and TRBJ2-7; TRBD2 might be the D (7 bases). The CDR3 length is 15 residues. V shed 9 bases and J shed 0 bases, with 19 bases lying between them. CDR1 and CDR2 from the germline V gene are SGHNT and YYREEE (reference sequence). The chain's CDR3 is CATSLGGASSYEQYF. CDR3 DNA sequence: TGTGCCACCTCCTTGGGGGGGGCTAGCTCCTACGAGCAGTACTTC. Full variable domain (outside the CDR3, taken from reference TRBV5-4 and TRBJ2-7): ETGVTQSPTHLIKTRGQQVTLRCSSQSGHNTVSWYQQALGQGPQFIFQYYREEENGRGNFPPRFSGLQFPNYSSELNVNALELDDSALYLCATSLGGASSYEQYFGPGTRLTVT.

This chain uses TRBV7-2 with TRBJ1-1; D is possibly TRBD1 (5 bases). With 2 bases removed from V and 2 bases from J, the gap between germline ends came to 9 bases. Per the germline V gene, CDR1 is SGHTA and CDR2 is FQGNSA. This CDR3 region has 14 residues. The CDR3 bases are TGTGCCAGCAGCTTAAAAGGGGTTAACACTGAAGCTTTCTTT. Its protein is CASSLKGVNTEAFF.

The J gene is TRBJ1-5, the V gene TRBV28; D might be TRBD1 (6 bases). V lost 5 bases and J lost 3, with 8 bases in between. The CDR3 is 13 residues long. Germline V gene data show CDR1 as MDHEN and CDR2 as SYDVKM. The CDR3 bases are TGTGCCAGCAGTGGACAGAACAATCAGCCCCAGCATTTT. It encodes CASSGQNNQPQHF.

The chain uses TRBV21-1 and TRBJ2-1; the table names TRBD1, a call not compared with the DNA. TRBV21-1 is a known pseudogene. CDR3 length: 15 residues. CDR3 DNA sequence: TGTGCCAGCAACAATACAGACAGCTCCTACAATGAGCAGTTCTTC. This translates into CASNNTDSSYNEQFF.

This chain's CDR3 is CASSFSDRHLWSGNTIYF. The CDR3, as DNA: TGTGCCAGCAGCTTTTCCGATCGACACCTTTGGTCTGGAAACACCATATATTTT. The V call is TRBV7-9, the J call TRBJ1-3; D is unresolved. The germline V and J ends were trimmed by 3 bases and 1 base, with 19 bases remaining between them. The germline CDR1 and CDR2 sequences are SEHNR and FQNEAQ (reference sequence). The CDR3 has 18 amino acids. Using reference TRBV7-9 and TRBJ1-3 for the parts outside the CDR3, the full variable domain is DTGVSQNPRHKITKRGQNVTFRCDPISEHNRLYWYRQTLGQGPEFLTYFQNEAQLEKSRLLSDRFSAERPKGSFSTLEIQRTEQGDSAMYLCASSFSDRHLWSGNTIYFGEGSWLTVV.

The genes are TRBV28 and TRBJ2-2; 12 nucleotides match TRBD1. CDR3 length: 14 residues. Trimming cost V 7 bases and J 6 bases; bases outside gene matches: 3. Germline V gene lookup returns CDR1 MDHEN and CDR2 SYDVKM. The CDR3 DNA sequence: TGTGCCAGCAAAGGGACAGGGGGCGCCGGGGAGCTGTTTTTT. Protein: CASKGTGGAGELFF.

The gene calls are TRBV5-6 and TRBJ2-4, with 7 bases identical to TRBD1. This CDR3 has 15 amino acids. Trimming removed 2 bases from V and 8 bases from J; junction bases left unmatched: 10. The germline CDR1 and CDR2 sequences are SGHDT and YYEEEE. The CDR3 nucleotides are TGTGCCAGCAGCTTCGACAGGGTCGGTGGGGACATTCAGTACTTC. Its protein product is CASSFDRVGGDIQYF.

The chain is built from TRBV4-3 and TRBJ1-2, with a weak D call TRBD1 (6 bases). Germline values: CDR1 LGHNA, CDR2 YSLEER. The CDR3 consists of 20 residues. V lost 0 bases, J lost 4 bases, and 27 bases lay in between. CDR3: CASSQELGDKFGASGYGYTF. DNA for the CDR3: TGCGCCAGCAGCCAAGAGTTAGGGGACAAATTTGGAGCGTCTGGCTATGGCTACACCTTC.

This clone came up once. The chain couples TRBV5-1 to TRBJ1-5; D unclear. From germline, CDR1 is SGHRS and CDR2 YFSETQ. The CDR3 is 16 residues long. V was pared by 4 bases and J by 1 base, with 15 bases between. The CDR3 DNA reads TGCGCCAGCAGCCTCGGCACTGGGAGGAGCAATCAGCCCCAGCATTTT. It translates to CASSLGTGRSNQPQHF.